The 32 T cell receptor beta chains below all came from one sample that was sequenced in a study of cytomegalovirus exposure and HLA in healthy donors. 13 Jbeta primers and 60 Vbeta primers were used for the PCR. TCRdb's copy holds only in-frame clones and misses some; the assay was immunoSEQ multiplex PCR. Among 170,000 or so clones listed, 75% to 90% were seen once. Sequencing was carried out using PBMCs. These receptors were obtained from a young man in good health and CMV-seropositive.

The chain combines TRBV28 with TRBJ2-5, with no clear D. The V and J ends lost 3 bases and 5 bases respectively, with 7 bases between them. Germline assignment: CDR1 MDHEN and CDR2 SYDVKM. The CDR3 contains 12 residues. For the CDR3, the DNA is TGTGCCAGCAGTTTCGGGTACGAGACCCAGTACTTC. It codes for CASSFGYETQYF.

The chain uses TRBV2 and TRBJ2-2; D perhaps matches TRBD1 (5 bases). Trimming stripped 9 bases from V and 0 bases from J, with 14 bases between. The CDR3 consists of 15 residues. Germline V gene sequence: CDR1 SNHLY, CDR2 FYNNEI. The DNA for the CDR3 is TGTGCCAGGGGGCATCCGGAATCGAACACCGGGGAGCTGTTTTTT. It translates to CARGHPESNTGELFF.

V is TRBV28 and J is TRBJ2-1; D possibly corresponds to TRBD1 (6 bases). Germline V gives CDR1 MDHEN, CDR2 SYDVKM. Trimming left V 5 bases short and J 5 bases short, with 13 bases between. CDR3 length equals 14 residues. The CDR3 region has the DNA TGTGCCAGCAGTACCACGGACAGAAACAATGAGCAGTTCTTC. This gives the protein CASSTTDRNNEQFF. Supplemented by reference TRBV28 and TRBJ2-1, the full variable domain reads DVKVTQSSRYLVKRTGEKVFLECVQDMDHENMFWYRQDPGLGLRLIYFSYDVKMKEKGDIPEGYSVSREKKERFSLILESASTNQTSMYLCASSTTDRNNEQFFGPGTRLTVL.

The V call is TRBV7-2, the J call TRBJ1-6; 7 nucleotides line up with TRBD1. This CDR3 contains 15 residues. The V and J ends lost 6 bases and 6 bases, in that order; junction bases with no gene match: 8. Germline V lookup: CDR1 SGHTA, CDR2 FQGNSA. The CDR3 protein is CASRTGPRGNSPLHF. The CDR3 region has the DNA TGTGCCAGCAGGACAGGGCCCCGGGGTAATTCACCCCTCCACTTT.

The rearrangement links TRBV10-3 to TRBJ1-1; a weak D match, TRBD1 (5 bases). Germline V CDR1 and CDR2: ENHRY, SYGVKD. This CDR3 is built from 15 residues. Trimming removed 3 bases at V and 4 bases at J, with 15 bases between. CDR3 region: CAISDPSRGVTEAFF. The CDR3 DNA reads as TGTGCCATCAGTGATCCCTCCCGGGGGGTCACTGAAGCTTTCTTT.

This clone was found once. The chain carries TRBV5-1 and TRBJ1-1; D remains ambiguous. Trimming stripped 1 base from V and 3 bases from J, with 10 bases between. Germline V gene lookup returns CDR1 SGHRS and CDR2 YFSETQ. The CDR3 totals 14 residues. The CDR3 coding sequence is TGCGCCAGCAGCTTGAGAGCCGGGGACACTGAAGCTTTCTTT. Its translation: CASSLRAGDTEAFF.

The rearrangement uses TRBV5-6 and TRBJ2-5; perhaps TRBD2 as D (7 bases). The CDR3 loop spans 14 amino acids. The ends were cut back, 5 bases at V and 2 bases at J, with 13 bases in the middle. Germline-derived CDR1 and CDR2 are SGHDT and YYEEEE. In DNA, the CDR3 is TGTGCCAGCAGTCAGGAGGGGGGGCAAGAGACCCAGTACTTC. Amino acid sequence: CASSQEGGQETQYF.

With regard to this clone: Within the sample, other DNA sequences also encode this same CDR3. V usage is TRBV5-1 and J usage is TRBJ2-1; 10 bases agree with TRBD2. From germline, CDR1 is SGHRS and CDR2 YFSETQ. This CDR3 has 14 residues. With 7 bases clipped from V and 8 bases from J, the junction kept 9 bases outside the gene matches. CDR3 amino acids: CASLSGGLKDEQFF. The CDR3 DNA sequence: TGCGCCAGCCTTAGCGGGGGGCTTAAGGATGAGCAGTTCTTC.

This chain joins TRBV5-8 and TRBJ1-1, with 8 bases fitting TRBD1. This CDR3 comprises 15 residues. Looked up from germline, CDR1 is SGHTS and CDR2 is YDEGEE. After removal of 0 bases from V and 4 bases from J, the junction contained 5 bases not matched to a gene. The CDR3 nucleotides are TGTGCCAGCAGCTTGGATACAGGGGGGGCCACTGAAGCTTTCTTT. Translation gives CASSLDTGGATEAFF.

This clone was counted only a few times. The chain joins TRBV29-1 to TRBJ2-1, with 13 bases matching TRBD2. J gave up 2 bases and V 6 bases, and 10 bases lay outside the gene matches. There are 17 residues in the CDR3. Germline assignment: CDR1 SQVTM and CDR2 ANQGSEA. CDR3 residues: CSVRGTSGMGAYNEQFF. CDR3 bases: TGCAGCGTGCGCGGGACTAGCGGGATGGGGGCCTACAATGAGCAGTTCTTC.

This clone has a handful of counts. The genes are TRBV2 and TRBJ1-5; a possible D gene is TRBD1 (6 bases). There are 13 residues in the CDR3. Germline CDR1 is SNHLY and CDR2 is FYNNEI. V was shortened by 9 bases and J by 10 bases, with 19 bases between the two germline ends. DNA for the CDR3: TGTGCCAGAGGCAGGGGATTTGGAGAACCCCAGCATTTT. As protein: CARGRGFGEPQHF.

The V and J genes are TRBV5-4 and TRBJ2-7, with 10 bases lining up with TRBD1. Germline V gene sequence: CDR1 SGHNT, CDR2 YYREEE (reference sequence). The CDR3 has 17 residues. With 0 bases clipped from V and 2 bases from J, the junction kept 8 bases outside the gene matches. The CDR3 region has the DNA TGTGCCAGCAGCTTGGGCGGGGGGACAGGGGCGACCTACGAGCAGTACTTC. Translating it yields CASSLGGGTGATYEQYF.

This clone was detected once. V usage is TRBV29-1 and J usage is TRBJ2-1; 11 bases agree with TRBD1. This CDR3 comprises 15 residues. In germline, CDR1 is SQVTM, CDR2 ANQGSEA. The V gene end was trimmed by 6 bases and the J gene end by 2 bases; junction bases not matched to a gene: 6. As DNA, the CDR3 is TGCAGCGTGCCGAAGGGACAGGGGGCCTACAATGAGCAGTTCTTC. Translated: CSVPKGQGAYNEQFF.

This sequence joins TRBV5-1 and TRBJ2-3; 8 positions agree with TRBD2. CDR3 size: 15 residues. The J segment lost 5 bases and the V segment lost 4 bases, leaving 9 bases of the junction unmatched. Germline V gene sequence: CDR1 SGHRS, CDR2 YFSETQ. CDR3 sequence reads: CASSTRSLAGDTQYF. CDR3 sequence (DNA): TGCGCCAGCAGCACGCGGTCTCTAGCGGGAGATACGCAGTATTTT.

This clone was counted only a few times. The CDR3 reads CASSLVRGETQYF. In nucleotides, the CDR3 is TGTGCCAGCAGCTTAGTCCGGGGGGAGACCCAGTACTTC. This chain connects TRBV7-6 to TRBJ2-5; possibly TRBD2 for D (6 bases). CDR1 and CDR2 from the germline V gene are SGHVS and FNYEAQ. V shed 1 base and J shed 5 bases, with 8 bases lying between them. This CDR3 comprises 13 residues. Using reference TRBV7-6 and TRBJ2-5 for the parts outside the CDR3, the full variable domain is GAGVSQSPRYKVTKRGQDVALRCDPISGHVSLYWYRQALGQGPEFLTYFNYEAQQDKSGLPNDRFSAERPEGSISTLTIQRTEQRDSAMYRCASSLVRGETQYFGPGTRLLVL.

V is TRBV6-1 and J is TRBJ2-1, with D perhaps matching TRBD1 (6 bases). The V and J ends lost 6 bases and 0 bases respectively, with 9 bases between them. The CDR3 contains 14 residues. The germline V gene encodes CDR1 MNHNS and CDR2 SASEGT. The CDR3 loop is CASRTDSSYNEQFF. The CDR3 coding sequence is TGTGCCAGCAGAACGGACAGCTCCTACAATGAGCAGTTCTTC.

The chain employs TRBV4-1 and TRBJ2-1; 7 nucleotides agree with TRBD2. V was pared by 3 bases and J by 2 bases, with 10 bases of the junction left unmatched. CDR1 is MGHRA and CDR2 is YSYEKL in the germline V gene. The CDR3 has 17 residues. CDR3 nucleotide sequence: TGCGCCAGCAGCCAGGGACTAACCTCGATCCCCTACAATGAGCAGTTCTTC. Its translation: CASSQGLTSIPYNEQFF.

The chain combines TRBV12-5 with TRBJ1-1; TRBD1 agrees at 9 bases. The CDR3 totals 16 residues. Germline V gives CDR1 LGHNT, CDR2 FRNRAP. The V segment lost 5 bases and the J segment 0 bases; nucleotides outside the gene matches: 7. Written as DNA, the CDR3 is TGTGCTAGTGGTCAGGACAGGGGTGCCATGAACACTGAAGCTTTCTTT. This translates into CASGQDRGAMNTEAFF.

In this sample, this clone turned up a few times. The chain uses TRBV7-9 and TRBJ1-1; the match to TRBD1 covers 7 bases. The CDR3 runs 14 residues. The V gene end was trimmed by 3 bases and the J gene end by 3 bases; junction bases not matched to a gene: 4. Germline-derived CDR1 and CDR2 are SEHNR and FQNEAQ (reference sequence). CDR3: CASSLGTGDTEAFF. The CDR3 bases are TGTGCCAGCAGCTTGGGAACAGGGGACACTGAAGCTTTCTTT.

This clone was counted a few times. CDR3 DNA: TGTGCTAGTGGTTGGGACAGGGATGGCAATCAGCCCCAGCATTTT. Protein: CASGWDRDGNQPQHF. This chain uses TRBV12-5 with TRBJ1-5; 9 positions agree with TRBD1. Germline CDR1 and CDR2: LGHNT and FRNRAP. The CDR3 is 15 amino acids. V lost 4 bases to trimming and J lost 2 bases; unmatched junction nucleotides: 3.

V usage is TRBV4-3 and J usage is TRBJ2-5; TRBD2 agrees at 7 bases. Germline-derived CDR1 and CDR2 are LGHNA and YSLEER. This CDR3 comprises 15 residues. Germline trimming cut 4 bases from V and 2 bases from J; bases unmatched to any gene: 7. CDR3 in DNA: TGCGCCAGCAGCCCAGAGCGGGGTAATCAAGAGACCCAGTACTTC. This sequence encodes CASSPERGNQETQYF.

This chain connects TRBV2 to TRBJ1-1; 9 positions agree with TRBD1. Losses at the gene ends were 4 bases for V and 7 bases for J; bases not matched to a gene: 10. Looked up from germline, CDR1 is SNHLY and CDR2 is FYNNEI. The CDR3 covers 15 residues. CDR3 loop: CASSGYTGGIGEAFF. Here the CDR3 DNA reads TGTGCCAGCAGTGGTTACACAGGGGGCATAGGTGAAGCTTTCTTT.

The CDR3 here is CASRPGVTLGNTIYF. The CDR3 region has the DNA TGTGCCAGCAGGCCGGGGGTTACCCTGGGAAACACCATATATTTT. The V call is TRBV6-5, the J call TRBJ1-3; D may be TRBD1 (5 bases). CDR3 size: 15 residues. The germline gives CDR1 MNHEY, CDR2 SVGAGI. Trimming cost V 6 bases and J 4 bases, with 16 bases left between them.

DNA of the CDR3: TGTGCCAGCAGTGAATGGGGCGGGAGGGCCTCAGATACGCAGTATTTT. Encoded protein: CASSEWGGRASDTQYF. The gene calls are TRBV2 and TRBJ2-3, with 9 bases that match TRBD2. This CDR3 has 16 residues. The germline V gene has CDR1 SNHLY and CDR2 FYNNEI. Losses at the gene ends were 2 bases for V and 4 bases for J; bases not matched to a gene: 7.

The chain couples TRBV7-3 to TRBJ1-1, with D possibly being TRBD1 (5 bases). V was trimmed by 2 bases and J by 0 bases, leaving 10 bases between them. This CDR3 region has 15 residues. The germline gives CDR1 SGHTA, CDR2 FQGTGA. The CDR3 spells CASSLYGGMNTEAFF. The CDR3 nucleotides are TGTGCCAGCAGCTTATACGGGGGGATGAACACTGAAGCTTTCTTT.

The chain is built from TRBV4-1 and TRBJ1-2, with 7 bases lining up with TRBD1. The J segment lost 2 bases and the V segment lost 4 bases, leaving 7 bases of the junction unmatched. The CDR3 contains 15 residues. The germline gives CDR1 MGHRA, CDR2 YSYEKL. The CDR3 is CASSRGTTGNYGYTF. In nucleotides, the CDR3 is TGCGCCAGCAGCCGAGGAACGACAGGGAACTATGGCTACACCTTC.

This chain links TRBV19 with TRBJ2-1; D is uncertain. The CDR3 has 15 residues. The V end lost 1 base, the J end lost 0 bases, and 7 bases lay between the germline ends. Germline V gene sequence: CDR1 LNHDA, CDR2 SQIVND (reference sequence). This CDR3 is CASSIALSSYNEQFF. The CDR3 DNA is TGTGCCAGTAGTATAGCCCTGAGCTCCTACAATGAGCAGTTCTTC.

V usage is TRBV20-1 and J usage is TRBJ1-5; D gene unclear. In germline, CDR1 is DFQATT, CDR2 SNEGSKA (reference sequence). This CDR3 has 11 residues. The V end lost 6 bases, the J end lost 7 bases, and 10 bases lay between the germline ends. The CDR3 sequence: CSAGRRQPQHF. The CDR3 region has the DNA TGCAGTGCCGGGAGGAGGCAGCCCCAGCATTTT.

This clone was picked up a small number of times. V is TRBV6-5 and J is TRBJ1-2, with TRBD1 as a possible D gene (6 bases). The germline V gene has CDR1 MNHEY and CDR2 SVGAGI. The CDR3 runs to 14 residues. Deletions cut 8 bases from V and 4 bases from J, with 17 bases between. For the CDR3, the DNA is TGTGCCAGCGGACGACAGGCGCTACTCTATGGCTACACCTTC. Translating it yields CASGRQALLYGYTF.

The CDR3 nucleotides read TGTGCCAGCAGTTACCCGGAGGGCGCCGGGGAGCTGTTTTTT. Protein product: CASSYPEGAGELFF. This chain uses TRBV6-6 with TRBJ2-2; D perhaps matches TRBD2 (6 bases). This CDR3 contains 14 residues. The V gene's germline CDR1 is MNHNY and CDR2 SVGAGI (reference sequence). V was trimmed by 2 bases and J by 6 bases, leaving 10 bases between them.

This chain links TRBV6-5 with TRBJ2-5, with D possibly TRBD1 on 5 matching bases. The CDR3 loop spans 11 amino acids. With 6 bases removed from V and 6 bases from J, the gap between germline ends came to 8 bases. Germline V gene lookup returns CDR1 MNHEY and CDR2 SVGAGI. The CDR3 nucleotides read TGTGCCAGCAGGGACAAAAAGACCCAGTACTTC. Residues: CASRDKKTQYF.

This chain links TRBV6-1 with TRBJ2-5; 8 nucleotides align to TRBD2. The last part of the DNA fits TRBJ2-7 better; the J call may be wrong. Germline values: CDR1 MNHNS, CDR2 SASEGT. The CDR3 contains 14 residues. The CDR3 DNA reads TGTGCCACAACGATTGGGGGACTAGCCTACGAGCAGTACTTC. It codes for CATTIGGLAYEQYF.